The 25 T cell receptor beta chains below all came from one sample that was sequenced in a study of OX40 agonist ivuxolimab in advanced cancers. Profiling relied on immunoSEQ multiplex PCR, and the TCRdb table lists in-frame clones only, not all of them. Among 90,000 or so clones listed, roughly nine tenths were seen once. The source material was CD4+ or CD8+ T cells sorted from blood, sampled in a trial of the OX40 agonist ivuxolimab. The origin of the receptors is an adult with an advanced solid tumor such as melanoma, head and neck, liver or kidney cancer.

The chain carries TRBV9 and TRBJ2-3; 7 nucleotides agree with TRBD2. With 2 bases clipped from V and 2 bases from J, the junction kept 5 bases outside the gene matches. CDR1 and CDR2 (germline): SGDLS, YYNGEE. This CDR3 has 15 residues. The CDR3 protein is CASSVWAGVTDTQYF. DNA of the CDR3: TGTGCCAGCAGCGTTTGGGCGGGGGTCACAGATACGCAGTATTTT.

This chain joins TRBV9 and TRBJ1-4, with D perhaps TRBD1 (5 bases). V gave up 3 bases and J gave up 5 bases, with 11 bases separating them. Germline lookup yields CDR1 SGDLS and CDR2 YYNGEE. CDR3 length equals 14 residues. The CDR3: CASSEGPQNEKLFF. For the CDR3, the DNA is TGTGCCAGCAGCGAGGGACCTCAGAATGAAAAACTGTTTTTT.

This chain joins TRBV29-1 and TRBJ2-2, with D hard to call. The V and J ends lost 7 bases and 7 bases respectively, with 10 bases between them. This CDR3 comprises 11 residues. CDR1 and CDR2 (germline): SQVTM, ANQGSEA. The CDR3 protein is CSATAGGELFF. CDR3 DNA: TGCAGCGCAACCGCCGGCGGGGAGCTGTTTTTT.

The V gene is TRBV6-4, the J gene TRBJ1-2, with 10 bases fitting TRBD1. The CDR3 loop spans 16 amino acids. The germline gives CDR1 MRHNA, CDR2 SNTAGT. Trimming at V came to 2 bases and at J to 3 bases, leaving 6 bases not matched to a gene. CDR3 bases: TGTGCCAGCAGTGACCCGACAGGGGGCGCTGACTATGGCTACACCTTC. Protein: CASSDPTGGADYGYTF.

The rearrangement uses TRBV6-1 and TRBJ1-3; possible D gene TRBD1, 6 bases. The CDR3 is 13 amino acids. Germline CDR1 MNHNS, CDR2 SASEGT. V lost 4 bases, J lost 2 bases, and 6 bases lay in between. Written as DNA, the CDR3 is TGTGCCAGCAGTGGGACAGCTGGAAACACCATATATTTT. Translating it yields CASSGTAGNTIYF.

The V and J genes are TRBV11-2 and TRBJ2-5; the match to TRBD1 covers 8 bases. The CDR3 has 16 amino acids. Trimming took 9 bases from V and 0 from J; bases not matched to a gene: 12. The germline gives CDR1 SGHAT, CDR2 FQNNGV. In DNA, the CDR3 is TGTGCCAGTGGGACAGGCCAAACAAGATACCAAGAGACCCAGTACTTC. It encodes CASGTGQTRYQETQYF.

This sequence joins TRBV5-6 and TRBJ2-5; D perhaps matches TRBD2 (6 bases). The CDR3 has 13 amino acids. V lost 4 bases to trimming and J lost 4 bases, with 11 bases between them. Germline V gene lookup returns CDR1 SGHDT and CDR2 YYEEEE. CDR3 region: CASSPTGGETQYF. The DNA of the CDR3 is TGTGCCAGCAGCCCCACCGGGGGAGAGACCCAGTACTTC.

The DNA of the CDR3 is TGTGCCAGCTCACCACAGGGGACAGGGGGCTCCTACAATGAGCAGTTCTTC. Translating gives CASSPQGTGGSYNEQFF. V is TRBV18 and J is TRBJ2-1; TRBD1 agrees at 11 bases. The CDR3 runs to 17 residues. Per germline, CDR1 KGHSH and CDR2 LQKENI. V trimming: 1 base; J trimming: 0 bases; junction bases outside the gene matches: 2. Combining the CDR3 with reference TRBV18 and TRBJ2-1 gives the whole variable domain NAGVMQNPRHLVRRRGQEARLRCSPMKGHSHVYWYRQLPEEGLKFMVYLQKENIIDESGMPKERFSAEFPKEGPSILRIQQVVRGDSAAYFCASSPQGTGGSYNEQFFGPGTRLTVL.

The chain uses TRBV28 and TRBJ1-4; the D is unclear. Germline assignment: CDR1 MDHEN and CDR2 SYDVKM. V dropped 3 bases and J dropped 5 bases, with 7 bases sitting between them. The CDR3 is made up of 13 amino acids. The CDR3 bases are TGTGCCAGCAGTTTGAGTCAGAATGAAAAACTGTTTTTT. Translation: CASSLSQNEKLFF.

This chain uses TRBV28 with TRBJ2-7; 8 bases are a match to TRBD2. This CDR3 is built from 16 residues. The trim removed 7 bases at V and 5 bases at J, leaving 16 bases unmatched. CDR1 and CDR2 (germline): MDHEN, SYDVKM. The CDR3 protein is CASKSPTGAGVNEQYF. Written as DNA, the CDR3 is TGTGCCAGCAAGTCTCCTACCGGAGCGGGAGTGAACGAGCAGTACTTC.

V is TRBV2 and J is TRBJ2-1; 8 nucleotides agree with TRBD2. This CDR3 has 15 amino acids. V shed 6 bases, J shed 13 bases, and the junction held 17 bases outside the gene matches. The germline V gene encodes CDR1 SNHLY and CDR2 FYNNEI. CDR3 sequence: CASSGLAAEVERQFF. The CDR3 DNA follows: TGTGCCAGCAGCGGACTAGCCGCGGAGGTTGAGAGACAGTTCTTC.

V usage is TRBV6-6 and J usage is TRBJ2-2; weak D call: TRBD2 (5 bases). This CDR3 region has 15 residues. The V gene's germline CDR1 is MNHNY and CDR2 SVGAGI (reference sequence). V gave up 2 bases and J gave up 8 bases, with 15 bases separating them. The CDR3 region is CASSYPGGQAGELFF. Here the CDR3 DNA reads TGTGCCAGCAGTTACCCCGGAGGCCAGGCAGGGGAGCTGTTTTTT.

This clone came up once. The J gene is TRBJ2-7, the V gene TRBV11-1; D perhaps matches TRBD1 (5 bases). Trimming pared 1 base from V and 2 bases from J, leaving 12 bases between. Germline CDR1 is SGHAT and CDR2 is FQDESV (reference sequence). The CDR3 consists of 15 residues. The CDR3 region is CASSLDRFRPYEQYF. The CDR3 bases are TGTGCCAGCAGCTTAGACAGGTTCAGACCCTACGAGCAGTACTTC.

The CDR3 coding sequence is TGTGCCTGGAGTGTACCGGGGCGGGAGGGCTACACCTTC. Translation gives CAWSVPGREGYTF. The rearrangement links TRBV30 to TRBJ1-2; perhaps TRBD1 as D (5 bases). V shed 0 bases and J shed 8 bases, with 13 bases lying between them. Germline V gene data show CDR1 as GTSNPN and CDR2 as SVGIG (reference sequence). The CDR3 runs 13 residues.

This chain uses TRBV30 with TRBJ2-5, with D possibly being TRBD1 (6 bases). Trimming took off 2 bases at V and 1 base at J, with 17 bases between the two ends. The CDR3 sequence is 16 residues long. CDR1 and CDR2 (germline): GTSNPN, SVGIG (reference sequence). The DNA for the CDR3 is TGTGCCTGGAGTCTATACAGGGTTAGAAGCCAAGAGACCCAGTACTTC. Its protein product is CAWSLYRVRSQETQYF.

The DNA of the CDR3 is TGTGCCAGCAGTATTACTATCAACGATGAGCAGTTCTTC. Its translation is CASSITINDEQFF. The V gene is TRBV6-5, the J gene TRBJ2-1; D not resolved. Germline CDR1 and CDR2: MNHEY and SVGAGI. Trimming cost V 5 bases and J 8 bases, with 13 bases left between them. This CDR3 spans 13 amino acids.

The chain couples TRBV18 to TRBJ2-2, with D maybe TRBD2 (5 bases). CDR3 length equals 15 residues. V was pared by 3 bases and J by 5 bases, with 13 bases between. Germline-derived CDR1 and CDR2 are KGHSH and LQKENI. CDR3 protein: CASSPLLTSTGELFF. In DNA, the CDR3 is TGTGCCAGCTCACCTCTACTCACTAGTACCGGGGAGCTGTTTTTT.

This clone was counted only a few times. The chain is built from TRBV19 and TRBJ1-6, with D possibly TRBD1 on 6 matching bases. Per the germline V gene, CDR1 is LNHDA and CDR2 is SQIVND (reference sequence). This CDR3 contains 13 residues. For the CDR3, the DNA is TGTGCTACAGCGGACAGTCCACGCTCACCCCTCCACTTT. As protein: CATADSPRSPLHF.

The chain joins TRBV19 to TRBJ2-6, with D possibly being TRBD2 (5 bases). Trimming cost V 6 bases and J 2 bases, with 14 bases left between them. CDR1 and CDR2 (germline): LNHDA, SQIVND (reference sequence). The CDR3 is 16 residues long. The CDR3 nucleotides are TGTGCCAGTAGCCCTATGGGGAGAGCTGGGGCCAACGTCCTGACTTTC. Its translation is CASSPMGRAGANVLTF.

Concerning this clone itself: The final CDR3 position lacks the conserved phenylalanine or tryptophan, pointing to a likely read error. The chain recombines TRBV27 with TRBJ1-1; no definite D call. Trimming removed 6 bases from V and 0 bases from J, with 14 bases in between. Germline values: CDR1 MNHEY, CDR2 SMNVEV (reference sequence). CDR3 length: 15 amino acids. The CDR3 sequence is CASRARQTLNTEAFL. The CDR3 DNA sequence: TGTGCCAGCAGGGCCCGGCAGACCTTGAACACTGAAGCTTTCCTT.

This rearrangement joins TRBV4-1 to TRBJ2-2; TRBD2 matches at 8 bases. Germline V gives CDR1 MGHRA, CDR2 YSYEKL. V gave up 4 bases and J gave up 5 bases; unmatched junction bases: 6. The CDR3 totals 15 residues. The chain's CDR3 is CASSRGLAGTGELFF. The DNA of the CDR3 is TGCGCCAGCAGCCGAGGACTAGCTGGTACCGGGGAGCTGTTTTTT.

The chain joins TRBV27 to TRBJ2-2; D remains ambiguous. Germline V gene lookup returns CDR1 MNHEY and CDR2 SMNVEV (reference sequence). Deletions cut 7 bases from V and 2 bases from J, with 8 bases between. This CDR3 has 13 residues. The CDR3 DNA sequence: TGTGCCAGCAATAAGGGTAACACCGGGGAGCTGTTTTTT. It codes for CASNKGNTGELFF.

J is TRBJ2-2 and V is TRBV2, with unresolved D. The germline V gene has CDR1 SNHLY and CDR2 FYNNEI. The germline V and J ends were trimmed by 1 base and 3 bases, with 18 bases remaining between them. The CDR3 totals 18 residues. CDR3 loop: CASSEVGLGKVDTGELFF. The DNA for the CDR3 is TGTGCCAGCAGTGAAGTGGGCTTAGGGAAAGTCGACACCGGGGAGCTGTTTTTT.

This clone was recorded only once. The chain is built from TRBV9 and TRBJ2-5; either TRBD1 or TRBD2 may fit D (6 bases each). The CDR3 covers 16 residues. With 0 bases removed from V and 0 bases from J, the gap between germline ends came to 12 bases. Germline lookup yields CDR1 SGDLS and CDR2 YYNGEE. The CDR3 coding sequence is TGTGCCAGCAGCGTAGGGCCGGGGGCCGACCAAGAGACCCAGTACTTC. As protein: CASSVGPGADQETQYF.

The rearrangement joins TRBV12-5 to TRBJ2-5; the D call may be TRBD1 or TRBD2 (5 bases each). CDR1 and CDR2 from the germline V gene are LGHNT and FRNRAP. The CDR3 has 13 residues. Trimming removed 1 base at V and 5 bases at J, with 8 bases between. The CDR3 spells CASGLGGPETQYF. The CDR3 DNA sequence: TGTGCTAGTGGTTTGGGGGGACCGGAGACCCAGTACTTC.